This T cell receptor (beta chain) was documented in a study of shared clonotypes between healthy human individuals. Study overall: Three plates were used per donor for CD4 naive, three for CD4 memory, two for CD8 naive and one for CD8 memory. General study results and limits: Investigators expected sequencing depth to affect clonotype sharing among donors.

Germline lookup yields CDR1 SGHNT and CDR2 YYREEE (reference sequence). The V end was cut by 4 bases, the J end by 10 bases, with 20 bases between. This CDR3 has 14 amino acids. The deep-level immunoSEQ assay was used. Here immunoSEQ multiplex PCR was the method, and the copy in TCRdb shows in-frame clones only, minus some. The table lists hundreds of thousands of clones, under 80% of them singletons. Concerning this clone: Its specificity is unknown.

The genes are TRBV5-4 and TRBJ1-2; D not resolved. The sequence came from a man between 25 and 39 years old in good health. The specimen sequenced was memory CD4+ T cells sorted from blood. Stated subset: CD45RA-negative fraction. CDR3 DNA: TGTGCCAGCAGCCCCACTCCAACAGCACGCGTCTACACCTTC. Amino acid sequence: CASSPTPTARVYTF.